The 17 T cell receptor beta chains reported below all come from one sample, sequenced in a study of blood T cells in healthy people across ages. PCR was performed a second time for about 7 to 12 cycles using a sample-barcoded 5' primer and a J-beta primer mix. TCRdb re-called the 5' RACE reads with MiXCR, one entry per CDR3 protein. The repertoire holds about 1 million distinct CDR3 sequences, with about 23% as singletons. These same records also appear under a second study, on T cells of mothers and their children.

Sample: blood. Source of these receptors: a girl aged 2 to 10 in good health.

This chain links TRBV29-1 with TRBJ2-4; D remains unclear. Germline CDR1 and CDR2: SQVTM and ANQGSEA. Trimming stripped 5 bases from V and 4 bases from J, with 9 bases between. There are 12 residues in the CDR3. CDR3 amino acids: CSVRMEKNIQYF. CDR3 sequence (DNA): TGCAGCGTTCGTATGGAGAAAAACATTCAGTACTTC.

V usage is TRBV6-5 and J usage is TRBJ1-2; the D gene is possibly TRBD1 (5 bases). Trimming took off 7 bases at V and 6 bases at J, with 21 bases between the two ends. The CDR3 has 15 amino acids. CDR1 and CDR2 from the germline V gene are MNHEY and SVGAGI. CDR3 in amino acids: CASTRGPRTGDGYTF. DNA for the CDR3: TGTGCCAGCACCCGGGGACCGAGAACGGGGGATGGCTACACCTTC.

The chain employs TRBV12-3 or TRBV12-4 and TRBJ2-7, with a weak D call TRBD1 (5 bases). V was trimmed by 5 bases and J by 0 bases, leaving 23 bases between them. There are 18 residues in the CDR3. CDR3: CASSHRTPQDSSSYEQYF. The CDR3 DNA follows: TGTGCCAGCAGTCACCGGACCCCACAGGATTCGAGCTCCTACGAGCAGTACTTC.

The chain employs TRBV20-1 and TRBJ2-1, with D perhaps matching TRBD1 (6 bases). The CDR3 runs to 15 residues. The V gene's germline CDR1 is DFQATT and CDR2 SNEGSKA (reference sequence). The V gene lost 0 bases and the J gene lost 5 bases, with 14 bases spanning the gap. The CDR3 DNA is TGCAGTGCTAGAGATCTAACAGGGTACAACAATGAGCAGTTCTTC. Translated, it gives CSARDLTGYNNEQFF.

This clonotype has more than one count but fewer than ten. The V gene is TRBV11-2, the J gene TRBJ2-7, with 8 bases fitting TRBD2. Losses at the gene ends were 3 bases for V and 6 bases for J; bases not matched to a gene: 7. This CDR3 comprises 14 residues. CDR1 is SGHAT, CDR2 FQNNGV, per germline. In nucleotides, the CDR3 is TGTGCCAGCAGCTTGGAACTAGCGGTAGGCGAGCAGTACTTC. Translating it yields CASSLELAVGEQYF.

V is TRBV6-5 and J is TRBJ1-1; unclear D gene. This CDR3 is 11 amino acids long. The germline CDR1 and CDR2 sequences are MNHEY and SVGAGI. V lost 8 bases and J lost 3, with 7 bases in between. The CDR3 sequence is CASGGYTEAFF. Written as DNA, the CDR3 is TGTGCCAGCGGAGGATACACTGAAGCTTTCTTT.

The CDR3, as DNA: TGTGCCAGCACCGAAGGGGGCTATGGCTACACCTTC. It yields the protein CASTEGGYGYTF. V and J are TRBV11-3 and TRBJ1-2, with a possible D match to TRBD1 (6 bases). This CDR3 has 12 residues. CDR1 is SGHNT, CDR2 YENEEA, per germline. The ends were cut back, 7 bases at V and 4 bases at J, with 10 bases in the middle.

This clonotype has only a few counts. The gene calls are TRBV7-9 and TRBJ2-2, with D possibly matching TRBD1 (6 bases). V lost 5 bases, J lost 9 bases, and 13 bases lay in between. Germline V gene lookup returns CDR1 SEHNR and CDR2 FQNEAQ (reference sequence). The CDR3 runs 13 residues. The CDR3, as DNA: TGTGCCAGCAGCCCGCCAGGGGCGAGGGAGCTGTTTTTT. This sequence encodes CASSPPGARELFF. Full variable domain (missing parts from reference TRBV7-9 and TRBJ2-2): DTGVSQNPRHKITKRGQNVTFRCDPISEHNRLYWYRQTLGQGPEFLTYFQNEAQLEKSRLLSDRFSAERPKGSFSTLEIQRTEQGDSAMYLCASSPPGARELFFGEGSRLTVL.

At least ten counts were recorded for this clonotype. The chain joins TRBV11-2 to TRBJ2-1, with TRBD1 matching over 7 bases. The length of the CDR3 is 15 residues. CDR1 is SGHAT, CDR2 FQNNGV, per germline. J gave up 4 bases and V 0 bases, and 3 bases lay outside the gene matches. CDR3 bases: TGTGCCAGCAGCTTAGAGGGACAGCTGTACAATGAGCAGTTCTTC. Protein product: CASSLEGQLYNEQFF.

This sequence joins TRBV23-1 and TRBJ2-4; D is uncertain. TRBV23-1 is labeled an ORF, and its function is uncertain. There are 18 residues in the CDR3. The germline V and J ends were trimmed by 0 bases and 0 bases, with 15 bases remaining between them. The CDR3 reads CASSQSAPRRLAKNIQYF. CDR3 sequence (DNA): TGCGCCAGCAGTCAATCTGCCCCCAGACGATTAGCCAAAAACATTCAGTACTTC.

This clonotype was observed a handful of times. This chain links TRBV7-9 with TRBJ2-1; D not resolved. The J call could be wrong; TRBJ2-5 is a better fit for the DNA end. Germline V lookup: CDR1 SEHNR, CDR2 FQNEAQ (reference sequence). This CDR3 comprises 13 residues. The CDR3 nucleotides are TGTGCCAGCACCTATCCAGAGGAGGAGACCCAGTACTTC. As protein: CASTYPEEETQYF.

V and J are TRBV10-3 and TRBJ1-1; D is undetermined. V was cut by 0 bases and J by 1 base, with 12 bases left in between. Germline V lookup: CDR1 ENHRY, CDR2 SYGVKD. The CDR3 runs to 16 residues. The CDR3 DNA reads TGTGCCATCAGTGAGTCTCGTCTCAGGCAGAACACTGAAGCTTTCTTT. It is translated as CAISESRLRQNTEAFF.

In its sample, this clonotype was seen a few times. The junction differs from germline at one of its ends, possibly a read error. The rearrangement links TRBV7-9 to TRBJ2-3; D might be TRBD1 (5 bases). The CDR3 runs 15 residues. Germline CDR1 is SEHNR and CDR2 is FQNEAQ (reference sequence). CDR3 in amino acids: CACSVIRQGRDTQYF. The CDR3 region has the DNA TGTGCCTGCAGCGTTATTCGGCAGGGAAGAGATACGCAGTATTTT.

The chain joins TRBV28 to TRBJ2-4, with 7 bases that match TRBD1. The junction had 11 bases not matched to a gene; V was cut back by 6 bases and J by 3 bases. Germline loops: CDR1 MDHEN, CDR2 SYDVKM. The CDR3 runs to 16 residues. CDR3 in DNA: TGTGCCAGCAGGGAGATCACAGGGGTTGGCAAAAACATTCAGTACTTC. It codes for CASREITGVGKNIQYF.

The V and J genes are TRBV29-1 and TRBJ2-3; D is unclear. Germline V gene data show CDR1 as SQVTM and CDR2 as ANQGSEA. CDR3 length equals 12 residues. V was trimmed by 5 bases and J by 3 bases, leaving 9 bases between them. CDR3 in DNA: TGCAGCGTTCTGTACCGAACAGATACGCAGTATTTT. Encoded protein: CSVLYRTDTQYF.

This clonotype was counted between two and nine times. The V call is TRBV2, the J call TRBJ2-7, with a weak D call TRBD1 (5 bases). V lost 6 bases and J lost 2, with 11 bases in between. CDR3 length: 13 amino acids. Germline CDR1 reads SNHLY; CDR2 reads FYNNEI. The CDR3 region has the DNA TGTGCCAGCAGACTGACAGAAGCCTACGAGCAGTACTTC. This sequence encodes CASRLTEAYEQYF.

The CDR3 DNA sequence: TGTGCCATCAGTGAATTGGACGAAGAGACCCAGTACTTC. As protein: CAISELDEETQYF. This chain connects TRBV10-3 to TRBJ2-5; D is unclear. Germline V CDR1 and CDR2: ENHRY, SYGVKD. There are 13 residues in the CDR3. Trimming left V 3 bases short and J 3 bases short, with 8 bases between.